This T cell receptor beta chain originates from a study of blood T cells in healthy people across ages. A note on this clonotype: Its antigen is undetermined.

Findings and limits, study-wide: Estimates drawn from one million T cells were deemed to understate diversity. Long-lived donors exceeded aged donors in naive CD4+ cells and diversity.

Germline V gene lookup returns CDR1 SEHNR and CDR2 FQNEAQ (reference sequence). V was clipped by 5 bases and J by 12 bases, with 16 bases between them. This CDR3 contains 12 residues. PCR was performed a second time for roughly 7 to 12 cycles using a sample-barcoded 5' primer and a J-beta primer mix. With 12 random nucleotides, a template-switch adaptor tagged each individual cDNA molecule. TCRdb re-derived calls from the 5' RACE reads in MiXCR, one entry per CDR3 protein. The sample holds about 1.4 million distinct CDR3 sequences, around 59% seen once. This TCR was recovered from a man aged 18 to 30 in good health. This chain uses TRBV7-9 with TRBJ1-2; D is unclear. The specimen sequenced was blood. The DNA for the CDR3 is TGTGCCAGCAGCCCCCTATTGGGATACAACACCTTC. It codes for CASSPLLGYNTF.